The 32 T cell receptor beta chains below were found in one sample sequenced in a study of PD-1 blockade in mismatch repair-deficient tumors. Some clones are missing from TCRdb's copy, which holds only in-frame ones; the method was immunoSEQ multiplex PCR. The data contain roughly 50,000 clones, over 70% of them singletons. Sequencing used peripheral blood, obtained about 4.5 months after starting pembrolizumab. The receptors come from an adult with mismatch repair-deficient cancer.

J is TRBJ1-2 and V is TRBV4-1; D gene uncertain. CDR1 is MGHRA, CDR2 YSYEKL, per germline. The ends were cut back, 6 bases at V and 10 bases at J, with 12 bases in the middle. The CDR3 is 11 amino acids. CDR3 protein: CASSGVRDYTF. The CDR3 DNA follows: TGCGCCAGCAGTGGTGTGCGGGACTACACCTTC.

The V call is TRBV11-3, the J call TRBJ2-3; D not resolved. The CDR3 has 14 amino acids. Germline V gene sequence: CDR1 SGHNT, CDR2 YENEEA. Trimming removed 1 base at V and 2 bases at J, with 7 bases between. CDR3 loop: CASSLVGDTDTQYF. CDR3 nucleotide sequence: TGTGCCAGCAGCTTAGTTGGCGACACAGATACGCAGTATTTT.

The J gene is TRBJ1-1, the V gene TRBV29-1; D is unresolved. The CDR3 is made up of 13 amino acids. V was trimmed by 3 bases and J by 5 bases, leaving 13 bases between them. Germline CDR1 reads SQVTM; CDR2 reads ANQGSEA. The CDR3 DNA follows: TGCAGCGTTGAGCACTCCTCGAGGACTGAAGCTTTCTTT. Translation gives CSVEHSSRTEAFF.

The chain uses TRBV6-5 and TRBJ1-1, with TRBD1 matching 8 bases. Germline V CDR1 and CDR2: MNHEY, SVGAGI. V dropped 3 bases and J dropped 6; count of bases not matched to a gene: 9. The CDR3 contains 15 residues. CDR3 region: CASSYRYGQGSEAFF. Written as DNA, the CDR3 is TGTGCCAGCAGTTATCGATACGGACAGGGCTCTGAAGCTTTCTTT.

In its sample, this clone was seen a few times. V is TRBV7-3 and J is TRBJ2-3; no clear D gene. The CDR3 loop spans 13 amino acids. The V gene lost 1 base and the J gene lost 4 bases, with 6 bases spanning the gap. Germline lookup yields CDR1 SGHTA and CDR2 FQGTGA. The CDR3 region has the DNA TGTGCCAGCAGCTTAAACGCCGCAGATACGCAGTATTTT. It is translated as CASSLNAADTQYF.

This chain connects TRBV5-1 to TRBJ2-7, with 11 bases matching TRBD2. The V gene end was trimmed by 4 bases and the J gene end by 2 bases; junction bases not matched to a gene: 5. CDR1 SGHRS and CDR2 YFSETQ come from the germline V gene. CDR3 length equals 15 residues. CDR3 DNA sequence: TGCGCCAGCAGCAAAGGGACTAGCGGAACCTACGAGCAGTACTTC. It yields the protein CASSKGTSGTYEQYF.

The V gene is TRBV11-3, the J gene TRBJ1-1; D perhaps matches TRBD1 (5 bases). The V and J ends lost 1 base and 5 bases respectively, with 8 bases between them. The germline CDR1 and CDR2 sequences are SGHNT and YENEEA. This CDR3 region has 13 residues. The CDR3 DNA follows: TGTGCCAGCAGCTTAGTACAGGCTACTGAAGCTTTCTTT. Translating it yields CASSLVQATEAFF.

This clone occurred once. The CDR3 here is CASSKPPRPPETQYF. The CDR3, as DNA: TGTGCCAGCAGCAAACCCCCCCGACCACCGGAGACCCAGTACTTC. The chain combines TRBV21-1 with TRBJ2-5. TRBV21-1 is recorded as a pseudogene. There are 15 residues in the CDR3.

CDR3: CASSPPSGQGNTEAFF. In nucleotides, the CDR3 is TGTGCCAGCTCACCACCCTCCGGGCAGGGGAACACTGAAGCTTTCTTT. The V and J genes are TRBV18 and TRBJ1-1, with D tentatively TRBD1 (5 bases). CDR1 is KGHSH, CDR2 LQKENI, per germline. The CDR3 runs to 16 residues. Trimming took 0 bases from V and 1 from J, leaving 12 bases between them.

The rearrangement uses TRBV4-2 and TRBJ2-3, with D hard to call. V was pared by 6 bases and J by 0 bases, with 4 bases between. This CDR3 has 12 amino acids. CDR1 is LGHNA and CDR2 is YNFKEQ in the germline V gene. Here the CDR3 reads CASRGSTDTQYF. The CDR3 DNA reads TGTGCCAGCAGGGGTAGCACAGATACGCAGTATTTT.

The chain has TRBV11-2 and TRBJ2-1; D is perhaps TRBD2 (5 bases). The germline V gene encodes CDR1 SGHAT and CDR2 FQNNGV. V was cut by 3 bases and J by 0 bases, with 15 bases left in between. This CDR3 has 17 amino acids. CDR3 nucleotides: TGTGCCAGCAGCTTCAGGTATAGCGTAAGCTCCTACAATGAGCAGTTCTTC. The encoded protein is CASSFRYSVSSYNEQFF.

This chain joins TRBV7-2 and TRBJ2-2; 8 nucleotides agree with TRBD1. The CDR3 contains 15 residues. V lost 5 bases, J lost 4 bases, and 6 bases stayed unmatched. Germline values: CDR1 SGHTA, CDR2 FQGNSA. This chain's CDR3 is CASSPRTGSTGELFF. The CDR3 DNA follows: TGTGCCAGCAGCCCAAGGACAGGGAGCACCGGGGAGCTGTTTTTT.

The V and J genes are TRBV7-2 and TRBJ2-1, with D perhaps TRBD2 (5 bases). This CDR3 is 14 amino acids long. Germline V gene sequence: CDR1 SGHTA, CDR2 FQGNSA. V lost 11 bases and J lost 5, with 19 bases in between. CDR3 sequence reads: CASRAERAHNEQFF. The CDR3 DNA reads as TGTGCCTCCCGGGCGGAGAGGGCCCACAATGAGCAGTTCTTC.

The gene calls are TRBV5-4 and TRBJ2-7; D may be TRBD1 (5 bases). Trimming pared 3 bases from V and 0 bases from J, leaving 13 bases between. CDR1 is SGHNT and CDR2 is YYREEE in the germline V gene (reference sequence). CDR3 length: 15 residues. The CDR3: CASSYWTRGSYEQYF. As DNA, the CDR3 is TGTGCCAGCAGCTATTGGACAAGGGGCTCCTACGAGCAGTACTTC. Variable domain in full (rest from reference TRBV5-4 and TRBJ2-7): ETGVTQSPTHLIKTRGQQVTLRCSSQSGHNTVSWYQQALGQGPQFIFQYYREEENGRGNFPPRFSGLQFPNYSSELNVNALELDDSALYLCASSYWTRGSYEQYFGPGTRLTVT.

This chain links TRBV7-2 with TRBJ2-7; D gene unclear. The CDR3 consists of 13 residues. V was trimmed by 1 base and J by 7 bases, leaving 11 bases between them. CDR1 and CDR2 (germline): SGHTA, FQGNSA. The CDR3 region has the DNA TGTGCCAGCAGCTTAGGGCCCGACTCGGAGCAGTACTTC. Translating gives CASSLGPDSEQYF.

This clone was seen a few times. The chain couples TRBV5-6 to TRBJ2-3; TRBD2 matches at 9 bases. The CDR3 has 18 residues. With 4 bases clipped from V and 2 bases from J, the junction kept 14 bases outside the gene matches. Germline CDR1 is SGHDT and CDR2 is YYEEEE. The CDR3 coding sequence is TGTGCCAGCAGCCCCGAAGGAGCGGGAGGCCTCGTCACAGATACGCAGTATTTT. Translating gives CASSPEGAGGLVTDTQYF. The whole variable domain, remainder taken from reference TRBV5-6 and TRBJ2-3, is DAGVTQSPTHLIKTRGQQVTLRCSPKSGHDTVSWYQQALGQGPQFIFQYYEEEERQRGNFPDRFSGHQFPNYSSELNVNALLLGDSALYLCASSPEGAGGLVTDTQYFGPGTRLTVL.

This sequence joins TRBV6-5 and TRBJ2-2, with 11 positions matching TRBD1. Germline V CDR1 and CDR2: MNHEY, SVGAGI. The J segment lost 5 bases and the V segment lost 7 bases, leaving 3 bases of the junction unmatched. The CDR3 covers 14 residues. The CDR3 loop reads CASTGQGATGELFF. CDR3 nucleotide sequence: TGTGCCAGCACCGGACAGGGGGCAACCGGGGAGCTGTTTTTT.

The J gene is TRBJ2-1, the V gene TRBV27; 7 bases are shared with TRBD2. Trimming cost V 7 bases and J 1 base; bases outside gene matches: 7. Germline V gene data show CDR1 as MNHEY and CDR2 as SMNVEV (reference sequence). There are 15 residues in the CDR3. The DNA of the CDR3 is TGTGCCAGCACCTCGGGGGGTCGATCCTACAATGAGCAGTTCTTC. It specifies CASTSGGRSYNEQFF.

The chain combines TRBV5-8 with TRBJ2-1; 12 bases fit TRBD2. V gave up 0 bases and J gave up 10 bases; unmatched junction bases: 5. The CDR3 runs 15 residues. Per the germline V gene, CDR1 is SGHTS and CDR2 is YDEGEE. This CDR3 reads CASSLGLAGVREQFF. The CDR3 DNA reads TGTGCCAGCAGCTTGGGACTAGCGGGAGTGCGGGAGCAGTTCTTC.

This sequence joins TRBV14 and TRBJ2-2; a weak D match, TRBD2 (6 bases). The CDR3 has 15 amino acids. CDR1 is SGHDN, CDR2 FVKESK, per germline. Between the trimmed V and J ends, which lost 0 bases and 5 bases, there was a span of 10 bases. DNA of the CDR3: TGTGCCAGCAGCCAAGAGGACTACCTGACCGGGGAGCTGTTTTTT. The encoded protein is CASSQEDYLTGELFF.

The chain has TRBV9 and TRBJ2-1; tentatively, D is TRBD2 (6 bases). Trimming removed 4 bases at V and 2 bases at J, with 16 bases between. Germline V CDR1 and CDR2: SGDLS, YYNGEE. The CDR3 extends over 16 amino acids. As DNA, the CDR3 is TGTGCCAGCAGCCCACCCCCTACGGGAGCCTACAATGAGCAGTTCTTC. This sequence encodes CASSPPPTGAYNEQFF.

The CDR3 protein is CASSTLAGVAQYF. CDR3 sequence (DNA): TGCGCCAGCAGTACACTAGCGGGAGTGGCCCAGTACTTC. V is TRBV10-2 and J is TRBJ2-5; TRBD2 agrees at 11 bases. CDR1 is WSHSY, CDR2 SAAADI, per germline. The CDR3 totals 13 residues. V shed 5 bases, J shed 9 bases, and the junction held 5 bases outside the gene matches.

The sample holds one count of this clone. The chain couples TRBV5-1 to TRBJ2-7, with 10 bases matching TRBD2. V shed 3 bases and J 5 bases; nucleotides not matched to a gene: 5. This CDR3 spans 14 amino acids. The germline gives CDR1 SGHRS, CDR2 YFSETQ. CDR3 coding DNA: TGCGCCAGCAGCTCGGGACTAGCGATCGACGAGCAGTACTTC. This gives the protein CASSSGLAIDEQYF.

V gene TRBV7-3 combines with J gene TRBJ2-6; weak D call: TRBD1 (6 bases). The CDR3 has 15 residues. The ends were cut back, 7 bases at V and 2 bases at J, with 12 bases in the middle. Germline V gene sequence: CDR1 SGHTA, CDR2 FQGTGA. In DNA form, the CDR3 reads TGTGCCAGCACCCTAGGGGGAGCTGGGGCCAACGTCCTGACTTTC. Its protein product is CASTLGGAGANVLTF.

The CDR3 region is CASSQVSGRSGELFF. In DNA form, the CDR3 reads TGCGCCAGCAGCCAGGTCAGCGGGAGGTCCGGGGAGCTGTTTTTT. The chain carries TRBV4-1 and TRBJ2-2; 9 bases line up with TRBD2. The junction had 5 bases not matched to a gene; V was cut back by 3 bases and J by 6 bases. Germline V gene lookup returns CDR1 MGHRA and CDR2 YSYEKL. The CDR3 length is 15 residues.

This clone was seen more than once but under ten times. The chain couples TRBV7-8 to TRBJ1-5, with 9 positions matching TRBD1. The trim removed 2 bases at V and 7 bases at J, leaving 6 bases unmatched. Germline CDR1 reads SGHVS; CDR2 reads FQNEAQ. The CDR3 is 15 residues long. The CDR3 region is CASSLLQGARQPQHF. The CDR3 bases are TGTGCCAGCAGCTTATTACAGGGGGCTCGGCAGCCCCAGCATTTT.

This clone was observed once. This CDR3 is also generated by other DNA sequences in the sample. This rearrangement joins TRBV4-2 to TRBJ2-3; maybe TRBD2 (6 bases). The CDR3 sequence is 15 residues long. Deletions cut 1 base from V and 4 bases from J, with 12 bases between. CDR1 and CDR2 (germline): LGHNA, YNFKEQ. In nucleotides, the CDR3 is TGTGCCAGCAGCCAAGGATCGGGAGAGGCAGATACGCAGTATTTT. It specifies CASSQGSGEADTQYF.

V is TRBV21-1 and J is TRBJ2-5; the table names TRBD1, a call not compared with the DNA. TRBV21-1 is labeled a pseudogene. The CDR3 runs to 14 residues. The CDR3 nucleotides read TGTGCCAGCAGCGCCCGGGACAGCAAAGAGACCCAGTACTTC. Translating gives CASSARDSKETQYF.

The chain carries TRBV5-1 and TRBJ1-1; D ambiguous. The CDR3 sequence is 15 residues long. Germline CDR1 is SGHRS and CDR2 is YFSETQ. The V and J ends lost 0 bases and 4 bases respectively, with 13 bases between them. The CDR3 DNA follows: TGCGCCAGCAGCTTGGATGGACCGAGTCCCACTGAAGCTTTCTTT. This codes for CASSLDGPSPTEAFF.

This CDR3 reads CASSLTLAAGELFF. The CDR3 DNA reads TGTGCCAGCAGCTTGACCCTAGCAGCCGGGGAGCTGTTTTTT. The V and J genes are TRBV5-4 and TRBJ2-2, with a tentative D call TRBD2 (5 bases). The CDR3 loop spans 14 amino acids. V was trimmed by 1 base and J by 6 bases, leaving 10 bases between them. The germline V gene encodes CDR1 SGHNT and CDR2 YYREEE (reference sequence).

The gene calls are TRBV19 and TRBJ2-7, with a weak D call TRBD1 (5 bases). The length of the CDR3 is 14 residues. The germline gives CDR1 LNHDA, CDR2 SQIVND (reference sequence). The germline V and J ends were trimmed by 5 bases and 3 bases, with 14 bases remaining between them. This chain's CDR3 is CASSSRVLSYEQYF. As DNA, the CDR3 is TGTGCCAGTAGTTCCAGGGTTTTGAGCTACGAGCAGTACTTC.

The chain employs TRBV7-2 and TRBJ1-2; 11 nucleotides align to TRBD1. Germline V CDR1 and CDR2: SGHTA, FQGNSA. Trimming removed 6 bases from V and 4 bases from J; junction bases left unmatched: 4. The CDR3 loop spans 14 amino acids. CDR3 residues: CASSYGQGAYGYTF. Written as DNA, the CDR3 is TGTGCCAGCAGTTACGGACAGGGGGCCTATGGCTACACCTTC.